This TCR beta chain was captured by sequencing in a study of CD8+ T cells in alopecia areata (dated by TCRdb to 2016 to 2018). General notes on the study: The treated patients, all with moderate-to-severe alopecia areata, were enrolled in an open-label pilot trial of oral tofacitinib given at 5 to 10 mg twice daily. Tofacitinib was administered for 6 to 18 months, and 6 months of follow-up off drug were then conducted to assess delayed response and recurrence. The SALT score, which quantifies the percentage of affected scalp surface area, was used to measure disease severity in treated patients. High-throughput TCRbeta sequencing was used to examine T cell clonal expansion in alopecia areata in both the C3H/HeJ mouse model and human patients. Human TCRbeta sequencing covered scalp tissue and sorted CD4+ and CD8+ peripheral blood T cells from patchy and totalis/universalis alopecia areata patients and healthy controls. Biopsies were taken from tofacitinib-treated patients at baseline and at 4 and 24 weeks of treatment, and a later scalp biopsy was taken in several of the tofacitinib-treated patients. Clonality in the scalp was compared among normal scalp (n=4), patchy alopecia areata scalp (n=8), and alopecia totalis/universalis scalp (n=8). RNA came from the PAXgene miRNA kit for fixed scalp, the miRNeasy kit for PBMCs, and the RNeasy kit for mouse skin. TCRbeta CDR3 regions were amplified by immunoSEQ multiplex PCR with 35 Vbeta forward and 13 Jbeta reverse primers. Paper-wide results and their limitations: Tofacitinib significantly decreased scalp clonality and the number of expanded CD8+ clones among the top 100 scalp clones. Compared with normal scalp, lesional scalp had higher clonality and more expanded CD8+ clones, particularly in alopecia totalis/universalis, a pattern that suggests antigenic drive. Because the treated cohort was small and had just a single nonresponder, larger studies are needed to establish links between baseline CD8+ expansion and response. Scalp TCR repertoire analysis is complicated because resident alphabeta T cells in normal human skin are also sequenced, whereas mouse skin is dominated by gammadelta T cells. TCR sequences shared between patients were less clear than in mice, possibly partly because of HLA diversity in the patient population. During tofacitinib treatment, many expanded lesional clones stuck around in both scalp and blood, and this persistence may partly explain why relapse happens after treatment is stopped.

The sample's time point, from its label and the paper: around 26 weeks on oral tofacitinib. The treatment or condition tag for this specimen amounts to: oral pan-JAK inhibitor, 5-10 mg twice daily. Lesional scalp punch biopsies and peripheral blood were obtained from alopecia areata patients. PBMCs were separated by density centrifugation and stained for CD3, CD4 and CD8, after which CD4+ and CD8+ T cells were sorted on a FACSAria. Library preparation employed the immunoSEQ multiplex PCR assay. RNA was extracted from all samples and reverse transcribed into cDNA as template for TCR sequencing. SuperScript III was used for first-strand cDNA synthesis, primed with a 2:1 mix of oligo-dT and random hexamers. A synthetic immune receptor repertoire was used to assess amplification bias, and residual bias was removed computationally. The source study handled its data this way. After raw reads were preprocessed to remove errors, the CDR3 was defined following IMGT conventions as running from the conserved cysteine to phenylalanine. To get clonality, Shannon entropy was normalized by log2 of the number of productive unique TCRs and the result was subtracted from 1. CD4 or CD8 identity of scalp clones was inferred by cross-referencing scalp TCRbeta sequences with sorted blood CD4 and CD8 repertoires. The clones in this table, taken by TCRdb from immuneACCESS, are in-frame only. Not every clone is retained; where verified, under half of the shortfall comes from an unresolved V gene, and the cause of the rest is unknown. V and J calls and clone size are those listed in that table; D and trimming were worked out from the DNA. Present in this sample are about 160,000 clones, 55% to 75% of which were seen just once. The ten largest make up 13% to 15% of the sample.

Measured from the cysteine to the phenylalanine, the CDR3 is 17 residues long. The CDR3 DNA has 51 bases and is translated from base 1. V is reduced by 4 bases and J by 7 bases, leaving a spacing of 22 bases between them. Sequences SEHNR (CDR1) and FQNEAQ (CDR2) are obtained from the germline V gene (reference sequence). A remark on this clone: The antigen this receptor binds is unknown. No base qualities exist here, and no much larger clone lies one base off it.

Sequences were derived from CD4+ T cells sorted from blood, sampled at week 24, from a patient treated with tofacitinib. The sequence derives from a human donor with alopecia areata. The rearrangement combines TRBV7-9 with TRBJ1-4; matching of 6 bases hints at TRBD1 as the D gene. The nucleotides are TGTGCCAGCAGCTCAAGCGGGGGCAGTAGAAGGAGTGAAAAACTGTTTTTT. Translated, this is CASSSSGGSRRSEKLFF.